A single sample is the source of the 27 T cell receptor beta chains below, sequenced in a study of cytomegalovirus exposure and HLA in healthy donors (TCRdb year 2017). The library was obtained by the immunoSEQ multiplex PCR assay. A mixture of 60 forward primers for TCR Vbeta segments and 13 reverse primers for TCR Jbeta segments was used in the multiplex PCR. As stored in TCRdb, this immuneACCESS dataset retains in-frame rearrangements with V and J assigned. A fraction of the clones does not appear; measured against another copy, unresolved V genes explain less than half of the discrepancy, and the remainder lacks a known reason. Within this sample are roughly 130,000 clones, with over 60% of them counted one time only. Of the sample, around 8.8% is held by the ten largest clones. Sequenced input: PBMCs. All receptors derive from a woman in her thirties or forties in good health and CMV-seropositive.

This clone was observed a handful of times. The DNA of the CDR3 is TGTGCCACCAGCAGGGGGACTAGCGGCACAGATACGCAGTATTTT. This codes for CATSRGTSGTDTQYF. The chain recombines TRBV15 with TRBJ2-3; 10 bases are a match to TRBD2. The CDR3 is 15 residues long. V gave up 3 bases and J gave up 1 base; unmatched junction bases: 1. The germline V gene has CDR1 LNHNV and CDR2 YYDKDF (reference sequence). The full variable domain, completed using reference TRBV15 and TRBJ2-3, is DAMVIQNPRYQVTQFGKPVTLSCSQTLNHNVMYWYQQKSSQAPKLLFHYYDKDFNNEADTPDNFQSRRPNTSFCFLDIRSPGLGDTAMYLCATSRGTSGTDTQYFGPGTRLTVL.

In DNA, the CDR3 is TGCGCCAGCAGTGGGGGACAGGGGGCGAGGCGGGCCCACTACGAGCAGTACTTC. Translated, it gives CASSGGQGARRAHYEQYF. The chain combines TRBV10-1 with TRBJ2-7, with 12 bases that match TRBD1. There are 18 residues in the CDR3. The V gene's germline CDR1 is WNHNN and CDR2 SYGVQD (reference sequence). With 4 bases clipped from V and 3 bases from J, the junction kept 13 bases outside the gene matches.

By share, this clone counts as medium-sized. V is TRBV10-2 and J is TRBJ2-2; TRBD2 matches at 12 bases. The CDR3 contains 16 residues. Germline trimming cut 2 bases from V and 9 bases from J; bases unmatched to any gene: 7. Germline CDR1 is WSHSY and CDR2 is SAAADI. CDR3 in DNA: TGCGCCAGCAGTGAGACGACTAGCGGGGGCCGGAGGGAGCTGTTTTTT. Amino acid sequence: CASSETTSGGRRELFF.

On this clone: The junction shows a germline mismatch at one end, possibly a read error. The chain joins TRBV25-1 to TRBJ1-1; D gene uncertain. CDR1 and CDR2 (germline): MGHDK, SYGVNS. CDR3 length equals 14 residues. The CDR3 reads CASSGQTLNPEAFF. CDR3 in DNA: TGTGCCAGCAGTGGGCAGACACTGAACCCTGAAGCTTTCTTT.

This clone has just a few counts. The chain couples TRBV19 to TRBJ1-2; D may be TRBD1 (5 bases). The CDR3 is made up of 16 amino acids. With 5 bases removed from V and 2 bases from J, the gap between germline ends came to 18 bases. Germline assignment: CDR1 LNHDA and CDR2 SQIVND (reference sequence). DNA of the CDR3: TGTGCCAGTAGTGCGGTGGTCTGGCAGGGAAACTATGGCTACACCTTC. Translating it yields CASSAVVWQGNYGYTF.

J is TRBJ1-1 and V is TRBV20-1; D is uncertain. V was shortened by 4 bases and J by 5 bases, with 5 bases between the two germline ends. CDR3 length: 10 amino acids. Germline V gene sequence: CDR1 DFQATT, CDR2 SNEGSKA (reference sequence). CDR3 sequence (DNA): TGCAGTGCTAAGGAGACTGAAGCTTTCTTT. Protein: CSAKETEAFF.

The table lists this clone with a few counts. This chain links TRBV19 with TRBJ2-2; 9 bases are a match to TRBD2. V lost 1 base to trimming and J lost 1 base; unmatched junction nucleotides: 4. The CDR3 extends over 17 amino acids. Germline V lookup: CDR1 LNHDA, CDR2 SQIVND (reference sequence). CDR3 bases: TGTGCCAGTAGTATAGGCAGACTAGCGGTGAACACCGGGGAGCTGTTTTTT. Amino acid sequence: CASSIGRLAVNTGELFF.

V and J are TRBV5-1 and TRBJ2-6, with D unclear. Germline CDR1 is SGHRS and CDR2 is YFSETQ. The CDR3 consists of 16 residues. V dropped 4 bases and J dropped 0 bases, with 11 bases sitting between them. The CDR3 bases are TGCGCCAGCAGCGCCAGTGGTATCTCTGGGGCCAACGTCCTGACTTTC. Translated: CASSASGISGANVLTF.

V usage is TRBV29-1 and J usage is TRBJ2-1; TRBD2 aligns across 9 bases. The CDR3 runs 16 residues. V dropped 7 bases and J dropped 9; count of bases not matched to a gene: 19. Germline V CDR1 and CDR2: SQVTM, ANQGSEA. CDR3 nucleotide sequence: TGCAGCGGCGAACGGGGCGGGGGGGGCTCCTTGGGTGAGCAGTTCTTC. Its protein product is CSGERGGGGSLGEQFF.

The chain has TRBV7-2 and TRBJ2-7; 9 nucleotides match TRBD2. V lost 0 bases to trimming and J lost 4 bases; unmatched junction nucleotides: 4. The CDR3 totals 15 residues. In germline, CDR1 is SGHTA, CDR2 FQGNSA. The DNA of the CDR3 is TGTGCCAGCAGCTTAGCAAGCGGGGGGCGTTACGAGCAGTACTTC. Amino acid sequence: CASSLASGGRYEQYF.

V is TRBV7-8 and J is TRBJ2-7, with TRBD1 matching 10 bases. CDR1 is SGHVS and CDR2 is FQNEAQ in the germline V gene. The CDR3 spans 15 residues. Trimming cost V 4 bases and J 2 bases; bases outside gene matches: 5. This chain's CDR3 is CASSYGQGVAYEQYF. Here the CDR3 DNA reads TGTGCCAGCAGCTATGGACAGGGGGTGGCCTACGAGCAGTACTTC.

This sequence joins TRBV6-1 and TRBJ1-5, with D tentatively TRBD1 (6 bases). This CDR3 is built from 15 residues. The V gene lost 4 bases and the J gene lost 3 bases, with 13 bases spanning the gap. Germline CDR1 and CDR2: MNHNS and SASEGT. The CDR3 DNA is TGTGCCAGCAGTGGGGGGACACCCTCCAATCAGCCCCAGCATTTT. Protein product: CASSGGTPSNQPQHF.

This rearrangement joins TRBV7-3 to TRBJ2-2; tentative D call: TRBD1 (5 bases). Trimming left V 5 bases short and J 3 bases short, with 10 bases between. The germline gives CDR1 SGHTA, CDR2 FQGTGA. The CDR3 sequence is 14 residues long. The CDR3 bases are TGTGCCAGCAGCCCCGACAGCTACACCGGGGAGCTGTTTTTT. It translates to CASSPDSYTGELFF. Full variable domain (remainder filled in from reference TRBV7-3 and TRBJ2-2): GAGVSQTPSNKVTEKGKYVELRCDPISGHTALYWYRQSLGQGPEFLIYFQGTGAADDSGLPNDRFFAVRPEGSVSTLKIQRTERGDSAVYLCASSPDSYTGELFFGEGSRLTVL.

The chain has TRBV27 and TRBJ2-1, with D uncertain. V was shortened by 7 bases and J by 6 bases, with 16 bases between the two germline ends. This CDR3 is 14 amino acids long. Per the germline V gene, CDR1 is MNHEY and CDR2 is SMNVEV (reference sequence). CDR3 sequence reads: CASIPSGGRNEQFF. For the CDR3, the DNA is TGTGCCAGCATCCCGAGTGGTGGGCGCAATGAGCAGTTCTTC.

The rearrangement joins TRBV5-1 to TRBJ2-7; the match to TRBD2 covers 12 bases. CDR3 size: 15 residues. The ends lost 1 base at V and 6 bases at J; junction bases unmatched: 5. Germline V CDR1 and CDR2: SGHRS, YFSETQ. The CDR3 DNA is TGCGCCAGCAGCTTGAGCGGACTAGCGGGATTCGAGCAGTACTTC. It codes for CASSLSGLAGFEQYF.

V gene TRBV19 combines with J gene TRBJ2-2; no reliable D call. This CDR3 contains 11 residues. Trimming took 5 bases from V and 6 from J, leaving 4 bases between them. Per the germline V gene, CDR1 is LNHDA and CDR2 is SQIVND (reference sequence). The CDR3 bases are TGTGCCAGTAGTCTTCCCGGGGAGCTGTTTTTT. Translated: CASSLPGELFF.

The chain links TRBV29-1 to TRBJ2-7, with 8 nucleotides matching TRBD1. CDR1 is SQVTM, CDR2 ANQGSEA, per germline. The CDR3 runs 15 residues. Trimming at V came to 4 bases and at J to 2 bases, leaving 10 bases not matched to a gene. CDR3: CSVGSPTGAPYEQYF. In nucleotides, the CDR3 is TGCAGCGTTGGAAGCCCGACAGGGGCACCCTACGAGCAGTACTTC.

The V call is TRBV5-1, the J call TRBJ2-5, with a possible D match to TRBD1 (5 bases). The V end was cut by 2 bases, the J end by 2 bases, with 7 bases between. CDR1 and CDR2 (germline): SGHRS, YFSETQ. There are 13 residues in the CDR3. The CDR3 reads CASSLGAQETQYF. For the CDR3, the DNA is TGCGCCAGCAGCTTAGGGGCACAAGAGACCCAGTACTTC.

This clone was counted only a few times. The CDR3 loop reads CASSYSMAGAEAFF. The CDR3 bases are TGTGCCAGCAGTTACTCGATGGCAGGGGCTGAAGCTTTCTTT. The rearrangement uses TRBV6-5 and TRBJ1-1, with a weak D call TRBD1 (6 bases). The CDR3 sequence is 14 residues long. Germline V CDR1 and CDR2: MNHEY, SVGAGI. V lost 0 bases to trimming and J lost 6 bases, with 11 bases between them.

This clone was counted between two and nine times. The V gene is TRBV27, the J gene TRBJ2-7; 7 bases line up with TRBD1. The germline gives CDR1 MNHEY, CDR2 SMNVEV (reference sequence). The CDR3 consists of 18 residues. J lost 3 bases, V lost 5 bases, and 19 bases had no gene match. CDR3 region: CASSATILRDSILYEQYF. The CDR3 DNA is TGTGCCAGCAGTGCTACGATTCTCCGGGACAGCATCCTCTACGAGCAGTACTTC.

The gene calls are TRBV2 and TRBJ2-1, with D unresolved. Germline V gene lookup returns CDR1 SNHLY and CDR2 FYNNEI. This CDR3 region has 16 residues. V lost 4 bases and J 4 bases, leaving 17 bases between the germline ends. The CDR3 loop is CASSAGPTSKYNEQFF. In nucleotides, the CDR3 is TGTGCCAGCAGTGCCGGTCCAACTTCCAAATACAATGAGCAGTTCTTC. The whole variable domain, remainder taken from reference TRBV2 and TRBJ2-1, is EPEVTQTPSHQVTQMGQEVILRCVPISNHLYFYWYRQILGQKVEFLVSFYNNEISEKSEIFDDQFSVERPDGSNFTLKIRSTKLEDSAMYFCASSAGPTSKYNEQFFGPGTRLTVL.

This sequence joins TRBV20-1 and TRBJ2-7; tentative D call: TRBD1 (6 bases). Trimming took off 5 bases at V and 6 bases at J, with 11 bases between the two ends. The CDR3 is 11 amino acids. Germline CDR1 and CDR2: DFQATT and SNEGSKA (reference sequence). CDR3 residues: CSARRDTEQYF. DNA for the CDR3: TGCAGTGCTCGCCGGGACACCGAGCAGTACTTC.

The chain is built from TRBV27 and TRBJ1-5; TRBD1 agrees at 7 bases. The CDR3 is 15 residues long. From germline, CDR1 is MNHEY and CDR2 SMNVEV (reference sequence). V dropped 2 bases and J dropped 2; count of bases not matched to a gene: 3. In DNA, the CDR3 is TGTGCCAGCAGTTTAGGAGGGGGCGGCAATCAGCCCCAGCATTTT. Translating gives CASSLGGGGNQPQHF.

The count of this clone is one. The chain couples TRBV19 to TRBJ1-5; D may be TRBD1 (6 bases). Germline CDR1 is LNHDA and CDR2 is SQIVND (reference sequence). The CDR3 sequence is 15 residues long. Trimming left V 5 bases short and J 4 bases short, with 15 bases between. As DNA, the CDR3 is TGTGCCAGTAGTCAGGACAGCCTTCATAATCAGCCCCAGCATTTT. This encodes CASSQDSLHNQPQHF.

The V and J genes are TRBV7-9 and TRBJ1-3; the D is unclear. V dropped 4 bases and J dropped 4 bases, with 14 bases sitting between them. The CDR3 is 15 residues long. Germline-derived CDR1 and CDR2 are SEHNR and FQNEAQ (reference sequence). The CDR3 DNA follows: TGTGCCAGCAGCTCGGGCCCTCGGGAGGGAAACACCATATATTTT. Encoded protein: CASSSGPREGNTIYF.

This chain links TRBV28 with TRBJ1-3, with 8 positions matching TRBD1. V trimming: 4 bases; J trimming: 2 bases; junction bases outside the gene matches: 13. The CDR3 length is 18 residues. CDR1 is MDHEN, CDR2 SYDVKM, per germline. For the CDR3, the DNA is TGTGCCAGCAGTTCCATACAGGGGGTAGGGGGCCCTGGAAACACCATATATTTT. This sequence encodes CASSSIQGVGGPGNTIYF.

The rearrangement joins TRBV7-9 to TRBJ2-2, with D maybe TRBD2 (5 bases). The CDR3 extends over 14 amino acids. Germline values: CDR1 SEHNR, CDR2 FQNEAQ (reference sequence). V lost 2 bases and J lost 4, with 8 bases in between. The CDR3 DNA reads TGTGCCAGCAGCTTAACGGGAATCACCGGGGAGCTGTTTTTT. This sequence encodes CASSLTGITGELFF.